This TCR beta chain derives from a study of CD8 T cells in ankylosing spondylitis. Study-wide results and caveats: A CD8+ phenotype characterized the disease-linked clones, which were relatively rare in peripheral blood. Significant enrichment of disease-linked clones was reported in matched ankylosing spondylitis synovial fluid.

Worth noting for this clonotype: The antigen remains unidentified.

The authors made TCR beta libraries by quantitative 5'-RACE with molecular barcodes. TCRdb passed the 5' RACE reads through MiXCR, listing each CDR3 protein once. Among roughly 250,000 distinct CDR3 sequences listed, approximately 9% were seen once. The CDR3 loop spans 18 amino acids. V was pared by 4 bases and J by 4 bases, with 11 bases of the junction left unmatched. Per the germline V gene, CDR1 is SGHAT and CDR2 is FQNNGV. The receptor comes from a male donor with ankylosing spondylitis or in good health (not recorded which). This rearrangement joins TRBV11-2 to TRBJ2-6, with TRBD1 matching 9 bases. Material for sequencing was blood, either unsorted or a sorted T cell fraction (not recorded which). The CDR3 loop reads CASSYTGTGSEGANVLTF. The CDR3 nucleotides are TGTGCCAGCAGCTATACCGGGACAGGGAGTGAAGGGGCCAACGTCCTGACTTTC.